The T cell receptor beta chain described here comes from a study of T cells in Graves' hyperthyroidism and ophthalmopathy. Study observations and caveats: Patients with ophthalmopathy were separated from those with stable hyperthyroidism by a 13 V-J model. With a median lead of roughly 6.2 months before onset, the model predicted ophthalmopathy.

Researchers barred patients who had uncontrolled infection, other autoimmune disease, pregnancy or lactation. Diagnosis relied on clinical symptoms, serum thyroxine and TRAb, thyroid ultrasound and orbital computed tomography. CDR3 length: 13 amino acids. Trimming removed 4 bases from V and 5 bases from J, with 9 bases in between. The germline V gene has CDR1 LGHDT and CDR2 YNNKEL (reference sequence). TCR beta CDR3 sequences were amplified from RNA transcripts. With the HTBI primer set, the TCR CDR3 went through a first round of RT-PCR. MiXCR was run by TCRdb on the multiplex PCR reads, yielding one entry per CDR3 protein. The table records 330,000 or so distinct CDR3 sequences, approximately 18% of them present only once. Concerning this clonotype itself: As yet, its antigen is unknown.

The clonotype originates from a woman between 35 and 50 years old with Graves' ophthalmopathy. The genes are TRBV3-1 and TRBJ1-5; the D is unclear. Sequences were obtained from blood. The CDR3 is CASSLWIDQPQHF. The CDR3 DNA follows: TGTGCCAGCAGCCTGTGGATCGATCAGCCCCAGCATTTT.